A single sample gave rise to the 17 T cell receptor beta chains below, sequenced in a study of a mutant IDH1 vaccine in newly diagnosed glioma. No antigen has been assigned to these receptors. The time point: week 35, safety follow-up. Every vaccine dose comprised 300 ug of mutant IDH1 20-mer peptide plus topical imiquimod. This table comes from immunoSEQ multiplex PCR, and its TCRdb copy is limited to in-frame clones, with some not included. The table shows more than 35,000 clones, with around 81% occurring only once. Material: PBMCs, obtained from a glioma patient whose treatment included an IDH1 peptide vaccine. Source of these receptors: a woman aged 40 to 50 with glioma. Some clones in this sample may be carry-over from other donors' samples.

The sample holds a few counts of this clone. The chain is built from TRBV29-1 and TRBJ1-1, with TRBD1 as a possible D gene (5 bases). V lost 1 base and J 5 bases, leaving 11 bases between the germline ends. CDR3 length: 13 amino acids. The germline gives CDR1 SQVTM, CDR2 ANQGSEA. CDR3 amino acids: CSVEVDTATEAFF. The CDR3 coding sequence is TGCAGCGTTGAAGTGGACACGGCGACTGAAGCTTTCTTT.

The genes are TRBV6-6 and TRBJ2-7; D might be TRBD2 (5 bases). The CDR3 is 13 residues long. CDR1 and CDR2 from the germline V gene are MNHNY and SVGAGI (reference sequence). Trimming stripped 11 bases from V and 0 bases from J, with 14 bases between. The CDR3 region is CASTGMSSYEQYF. The CDR3, as DNA: TGTGCCTCCACGGGGATGAGCTCCTACGAGCAGTACTTC.

The rearrangement joins TRBV18 to TRBJ2-6; D is ambiguous. This CDR3 has 14 amino acids. CDR1 and CDR2 from the germline V gene are KGHSH and LQKENI. Deletions cut 2 bases from V and 3 bases from J, with 5 bases between. The CDR3 bases are TGTGCCAGCTCACCAGCGGTTGGGGCCAACGTCCTGACTTTC. As protein: CASSPAVGANVLTF. The variable domain in full, with the rest retrieved from reference TRBV18 and TRBJ2-6, is NAGVMQNPRHLVRRRGQEARLRCSPMKGHSHVYWYRQLPEEGLKFMVYLQKENIIDESGMPKERFSAEFPKEGPSILRIQQVVRGDSAAYFCASSPAVGANVLTFGAGSRLTVL.

The chain links TRBV9 to TRBJ1-2; a weak D match, TRBD1 (5 bases). CDR1 and CDR2 (germline): SGDLS, YYNGEE. This CDR3 comprises 13 residues. Trimming removed 3 bases from V and 8 bases from J, with 14 bases in between. CDR3 sequence reads: CASSAGHFWGYTF. The CDR3 region has the DNA TGTGCCAGCAGCGCCGGACATTTTTGGGGCTACACCTTC. The full variable domain, in which reference TRBV9 and TRBJ1-2 provide the parts outside the CDR3, is DSGVTQTPKHLITATGQRVTLRCSPRSGDLSVYWYQQSLDQGLQFLIQYYNGEERAKGNILERFSAQQFPDLHSELNLSSLELGDSALYFCASSAGHFWGYTFGSGTRLTVV.

The gene calls are TRBV6-6 and TRBJ1-4, with a possible D match to TRBD1 (6 bases). V was cut by 5 bases and J by 0 bases, with 13 bases left in between. The CDR3 sequence is 16 residues long. Germline V gene data show CDR1 as MNHNY and CDR2 as SVGAGI (reference sequence). The CDR3 coding sequence is TGTGCCAGCAGTACCACGCGACAGGCAACTAATGAAAAACTGTTTTTT. The encoded protein is CASSTTRQATNEKLFF.

The V call is TRBV7-3, the J call TRBJ2-3; TRBD2 matches 7 bases. In germline, CDR1 is SGHTA, CDR2 FQGTGA. The junction had 3 bases not matched to a gene; V was cut back by 0 bases and J by 0 bases. The CDR3 length is 16 residues. CDR3 in DNA: TGTGCCAGCAGCTTAACTAGCGGGTCTAGCACAGATACGCAGTATTTT. Translating gives CASSLTSGSSTDTQYF. Variable domain in full (rest from reference TRBV7-3 and TRBJ2-3): GAGVSQTPSNKVTEKGKYVELRCDPISGHTALYWYRQSLGQGPEFLIYFQGTGAADDSGLPNDRFFAVRPEGSVSTLKIQRTERGDSAVYLCASSLTSGSSTDTQYFGPGTRLTVL.

The chain combines TRBV5-1 with TRBJ2-1; D gene unclear. This CDR3 is built from 13 residues. Trimming removed 1 base from V and 4 bases from J, with 6 bases in between. The germline gives CDR1 SGHRS, CDR2 YFSETQ. CDR3 in DNA: TGCGCCAGCAGCTTGTTTCTTTACAATGAGCAGTTCTTC. Translation: CASSLFLYNEQFF. Full variable domain (remainder filled in from reference TRBV5-1 and TRBJ2-1): KAGVTQTPRYLIKTRGQQVTLSCSPISGHRSVSWYQQTPGQGLQFLFEYFSETQRNKGNFPGRFSGRQFSNSRSEMNVSTLELGDSALYLCASSLFLYNEQFFGPGTRLTVL.

The chain couples TRBV7-9 to TRBJ2-7; D ambiguous. There are 11 residues in the CDR3. The V gene lost 5 bases and the J gene lost 7 bases, with 9 bases spanning the gap. CDR1 is SEHNR and CDR2 is FQNEAQ in the germline V gene (reference sequence). CDR3 region: CASSPAGEQYF. In DNA, the CDR3 is TGTGCCAGCAGCCCCGCTGGGGAGCAGTACTTC.

The chain joins TRBV4-2 to TRBJ2-1; no reliable D call. The length of the CDR3 is 13 residues. Trimming cost V 4 bases and J 7 bases, with 11 bases left between them. Per the germline V gene, CDR1 is LGHNA and CDR2 is YNFKEQ. The CDR3 region has the DNA TGTGCCAGCAGCCGACCTCTCTTGAATGAGCAGTTCTTC. It yields the protein CASSRPLLNEQFF.

This chain connects TRBV5-5 to TRBJ2-3; D possibly corresponds to TRBD1 (6 bases). V lost 4 bases to trimming and J lost 7 bases, with 16 bases between them. The CDR3 length is 14 residues. Germline-derived CDR1 and CDR2 are SGHKS and YYEKEE (reference sequence). CDR3 residues: CASSRDPTGNTQYF. For the CDR3, the DNA is TGTGCCAGCAGCCGCGACCCCACAGGGAATACGCAGTATTTT.

The chain carries TRBV27 and TRBJ2-3; 8 bases match TRBD2. Germline loops: CDR1 MNHEY, CDR2 SMNVEV (reference sequence). The CDR3 consists of 15 residues. V gave up 3 bases and J gave up 1 base; unmatched junction bases: 3. CDR3 sequence (DNA): TGTGCCAGCAGTTTCGGCGGGGGGCGCACAGATACGCAGTATTTT. This sequence encodes CASSFGGGRTDTQYF.

The chain links TRBV7-8 to TRBJ2-7; 7 bases fit TRBD1. CDR3 length: 14 amino acids. Germline-derived CDR1 and CDR2 are SGHVS and FQNEAQ. Unmatched junction bases numbered 3, after V lost 0 bases and J lost 4 bases. The CDR3: CASSLAYRGYEQYF. DNA of the CDR3: TGTGCCAGCAGCTTAGCGTACAGGGGATACGAGCAGTACTTC.

The V and J genes are TRBV6-4 and TRBJ2-3; 10 bases line up with TRBD2. The V segment lost 3 bases and the J segment 1 base; nucleotides outside the gene matches: 1. Germline-derived CDR1 and CDR2 are MRHNA and SNTAGT. The CDR3 consists of 15 residues. The CDR3 bases are TGTGCCAGCAGTGAAACTAGCGGGGGCACAGATACGCAGTATTTT. This codes for CASSETSGGTDTQYF.

The chain joins TRBV5-1 to TRBJ2-3; a possible D gene is TRBD1 (6 bases). The CDR3 runs to 19 residues. V shed 3 bases and J shed 2 bases, with 25 bases lying between them. The germline V gene has CDR1 SGHRS and CDR2 YFSETQ. The CDR3 region is CASSSHPPQGLGPTDTQYF. CDR3 nucleotides: TGCGCCAGCAGCTCACATCCGCCACAGGGCCTAGGACCCACAGATACGCAGTATTTT.

The V and J genes are TRBV6-1 and TRBJ2-5; a weak D match, TRBD2 (5 bases). The CDR3 covers 13 residues. The V gene lost 5 bases and the J gene lost 2 bases, with 9 bases spanning the gap. Per germline, CDR1 MNHNS and CDR2 SASEGT. The CDR3 region is CASSWTGQETQYF. As DNA, the CDR3 is TGTGCCAGCAGTTGGACGGGACAAGAGACCCAGTACTTC.

In its sample, this clone was seen once. V is TRBV5-1 and J is TRBJ2-3, with D possibly TRBD2 on 7 matching bases. The germline gives CDR1 SGHRS, CDR2 YFSETQ. V was trimmed by 1 base and J by 3 bases, leaving 12 bases between them. The CDR3 contains 15 residues. As DNA, the CDR3 is TGCGCCAGCAGCTTGTGGGGGGGCCCAACAGATACGCAGTATTTT. This encodes CASSLWGGPTDTQYF.

The chain combines TRBV7-9 with TRBJ1-1; D might be TRBD1 (5 bases). CDR3 length: 13 residues. Germline CDR1 and CDR2: SEHNR and FQNEAQ (reference sequence). V was shortened by 3 bases and J by 6 bases, with 11 bases between the two germline ends. The CDR3 nucleotides are TGTGCCAGCAGCTTTTTGCTGACAGCTGAAGCTTTCTTT. It yields the protein CASSFLLTAEAFF.